This T cell receptor beta chain was captured by sequencing in a study of T cell repertoires in cytomegalovirus infection. General study findings and limits: HLA-C-restricted CMV-specific TCR beta clonotypes were dominant in the ex vivo response.

CDR1 and CDR2 from the germline V gene are SQVTM and ANQGSEA. The V end was cut by 7 bases, the J end by 0 bases, with 4 bases between. This CDR3 comprises 11 residues. A word on this clonotype: Its target is not known.

TCRdb analysed the reads with MiXCR anew, one entry per CDR3 protein. The data hold approximately 500,000 distinct CDR3 sequences, with around a quarter observed a single time. The chain employs TRBV29-1 and TRBJ2-1; no firm D call. Sequencing used PBMCs. This TCR was recovered from a human donor in good health (CMV status not recorded). Some clones in this sample may be carry-over from other donors' samples. The CDR3 sequence: CSGSSYNEQFF. The DNA of the CDR3 is TGCAGCGGGAGCTCCTACAATGAGCAGTTCTTC.